These 9 T cell receptor beta chains share one sample of origin, sequenced in a study of blood T cells in healthy people across ages. Using a J-beta primer mix together with a sample-barcoded 5' primer, a second PCR was run for about 6 to 11 cycles. Each CDR3 protein gets one entry after TCRdb re-called the 5' RACE reads with MiXCR. The data show around 900,000 distinct CDR3 sequences, with 29% seen just once and roughly 17% held by the top ten. Sequencing input: blood. These receptors were taken from a woman older than 75 in good health.

Notes on this clonotype: At one boundary the junction diverges from the germline segment, which might be a read error. This rearrangement joins TRBV7-9 to TRBJ2-3; 15 bases are shared with TRBD2. This CDR3 spans 15 amino acids. From germline, CDR1 is SEHNR and CDR2 FQNEAQ (reference sequence). The CDR3 DNA follows: TGTTCCAGCAGCGGGACTAGCGGGGGGAGGGATACGCAGTATTTT. It codes for CSSSGTSGGRDTQYF.

This clonotype showed up just once. This clone may be a read error of a much larger clone one base away. The J gene is TRBJ2-5, the V gene TRBV20-1, with D perhaps matching TRBD1 or TRBD2 (5 bases each). The germline V gene encodes CDR1 DFQATT and CDR2 SNEGSKA (reference sequence). V was shortened by 3 bases and J by 7 bases, with 12 bases between the two germline ends. The CDR3 loop spans 12 amino acids. In DNA form, the CDR3 reads TGCAGTGCTAGTCTGGGACGACCGACCCAGTACTTC. Its translation: CSASLGRPTQYF.

As for this clonotype: A much larger clonotype is one base distant, so this may be a read error. The chain employs TRBV5-1 and TRBJ2-7; 8 bases fit TRBD2. Germline V lookup: CDR1 SGHRS, CDR2 YFSETQ. V lost 5 bases and J lost 7; bases outside the gene matches: 20. The CDR3 is 17 residues long. CDR3 protein: CASRFIPSSGGGNEQYF. The DNA of the CDR3 is TGCGCCAGCAGATTCATCCCTAGCAGCGGGGGTGGCAATGAGCAGTACTTC.

This clonotype appeared a single time. Being one base from a much bigger clone, this may be a read error. This chain connects TRBV6-2 or TRBV6-3 to TRBJ1-2; no clear D. This CDR3 contains 13 residues. Germline V lookup: CDR1 MNHEY, CDR2 SVGEGT. The CDR3 DNA sequence: TGTGCCAGCAGACGATCGGATCTTAATGGCCACACCTTC. It translates to CASRRSDLNGHTF.

As regards this clonotype: This may come from a read error, since a much larger clone is one base off. The genes are TRBV7-2 and TRBJ2-7; D possibly uses TRBD1 or TRBD2 (5 bases each). The end of the DNA aligns better with TRBJ2-5, so the J call may be wrong. The V gene's germline CDR1 is SGHTA and CDR2 FQGNSA. This CDR3 spans 13 amino acids. CDR3 coding DNA: TGTGCCAGCAGCTCGCCGATGAGGGGGACCCAGTACTTC. Translating gives CASSSPMRGTQYF.

This clonotype occurred a few times. The chain carries TRBV6-6 and TRBJ2-5; the D gene is possibly TRBD2 (6 bases). V was clipped by 4 bases and J by 5 bases, with 17 bases between them. CDR1 and CDR2 from the germline V gene are MNHNY and SVGAGI (reference sequence). This CDR3 has 15 residues. The CDR3 sequence: CASSSGSLGRETQYF. The CDR3 coding sequence is TGTGCCAGCAGTTCCGGGAGCTTAGGGCGGGAGACCCAGTACTTC.

This clonotype was detected many times. This chain connects TRBV6-1 to TRBJ1-5; D not resolved. Germline V lookup: CDR1 MNHNS, CDR2 SASEGT. The CDR3 sequence is 15 residues long. The germline V and J ends were trimmed by 6 bases and 0 bases, with 12 bases remaining between them. The CDR3: CASRENSFSNQPQHF. CDR3 coding DNA: TGTGCCAGCAGGGAGAACAGTTTTAGCAATCAGCCCCAGCATTTT.

V is TRBV3-1 and J is TRBJ1-2; weak D call: TRBD1 (6 bases). The CDR3 extends over 16 amino acids. Germline V lookup: CDR1 LGHDT, CDR2 YNNKEL (reference sequence). The germline V and J ends were trimmed by 5 bases and 5 bases, with 21 bases remaining between them. The CDR3 DNA follows: TGTGCCAGCAGCTTAGCAGGGCGGGGGGGGCTTTATGGCTACACCTTC. Translated, it gives CASSLAGRGGLYGYTF.

This clonotype was seen repeatedly, ten times or more. V gene TRBV15 combines with J gene TRBJ2-5; 9 bases align to TRBD1. CDR1 is LNHNV, CDR2 YYDKDF, per germline (reference sequence). V trimming: 3 bases; J trimming: 4 bases; junction bases outside the gene matches: 12. There are 17 residues in the CDR3. CDR3 loop: CATSRHSWDREVETQYF. The CDR3 DNA is TGTGCCACCAGCAGGCACTCCTGGGACAGGGAGGTAGAGACCCAGTACTTC.